This passage covers 16 T cell receptor beta chains from one sample sequenced in a study of blood T cells in healthy people across ages. The second PCR ran about 6 to 12 cycles with a sample-barcoded 5' primer and J-beta primers. TCRdb re-analysed the 5' RACE reads in MiXCR, keeping a single row per CDR3 protein. This table has under 2,000,000 distinct CDR3 sequences, 49% appearing once. Material: blood. The source of these receptors is a woman in her thirties or forties in good health.

This rearrangement joins TRBV20-1 to TRBJ1-6; D is undetermined. The CDR3 runs 11 residues. The V and J ends lost 3 bases and 6 bases respectively, with 3 bases between them. Germline CDR1 DFQATT, CDR2 SNEGSKA (reference sequence). The CDR3 DNA reads as TGCAGTGCTAGGGGTAATTCACCCCTCCACTTT. Protein sequence: CSARGNSPLHF.

This chain links TRBV7-8 with TRBJ2-5; 15 bases agree with TRBD2. Germline V CDR1 and CDR2: SGHVS, FQNEAQ. This CDR3 contains 15 residues. V was pared by 6 bases and J by 9 bases, with 8 bases of the junction left unmatched. The CDR3 DNA sequence: TGTGCCAGCAGAGTTGGAGGACTAGCGGGGGGGGCCCAGTACTTC. It specifies CASRVGGLAGGAQYF.

This clonotype was seen only once. The genes are TRBV24-1 and TRBJ2-7, with D tentatively TRBD1 (5 bases). Deletions cut 2 bases from V and 7 bases from J, with 23 bases between. This CDR3 is 17 amino acids long. CDR1 and CDR2 (germline): KGHDR, SFDVKD. For the CDR3, the DNA is TGTGCCACCAGTGATTCGATCAGCAATCAGGGAAACAATGAGCAGTACTTC. Translated, it gives CATSDSISNQGNNEQYF.

This clonotype has at least ten counts. Relative to the germline gene, one junction end is altered; a read error may explain this. The chain recombines TRBV5-1 with TRBJ2-3, with D tentatively TRBD2 (5 bases). Germline values: CDR1 SGHRS, CDR2 YFSETQ. This CDR3 region has 12 residues. CDR3: CASSSGSDTQYF. Here the CDR3 DNA reads TGTGCCAGCAGCTCGGGATCAGATACGCAGTATTTT.

This clonotype has a single count. The chain joins TRBV20-1 to TRBJ2-7; perhaps TRBD1 as D (6 bases). The ends were cut back, 6 bases at V and 5 bases at J, with 14 bases in the middle. Germline CDR1 DFQATT, CDR2 SNEGSKA (reference sequence). This CDR3 is 12 amino acids long. The CDR3 reads CSARGNKNEQYF. For the CDR3, the DNA is TGCAGTGCGAGGGGGAATAAGAACGAGCAGTACTTC.

The rearrangement joins TRBV3-1 to TRBJ1-2; D not certain. Trimming stripped 1 base from V and 4 bases from J, with 13 bases between. The CDR3 sequence is 15 residues long. Germline values: CDR1 LGHDT, CDR2 YNNKEL (reference sequence). The CDR3 sequence: CASSQVAGRGYGYTF. The CDR3, as DNA: TGTGCCAGCAGCCAAGTGGCGGGTCGGGGCTATGGCTACACCTTC.

The genes are TRBV6-5 and TRBJ2-1, with 9 bases matching TRBD1. V lost 2 bases, J lost 5 bases, and 13 bases stayed unmatched. Germline V lookup: CDR1 MNHEY, CDR2 SVGAGI. This CDR3 spans 18 amino acids. CDR3 in DNA: TGTGCCAGCAGTTACCGGTGGGTGGGACAGGGTTTGAACAATGAGCAGTTCTTC. It translates to CASSYRWVGQGLNNEQFF.

This clonotype was seen just once. The V gene is TRBV6-1, the J gene TRBJ1-2; no firm D call. Germline CDR1 reads MNHNS; CDR2 reads SASEGT. Trimming left V 6 bases short and J 1 base short, with 30 bases between. The CDR3 runs to 20 residues. The CDR3 spells CASSRFTTKGRLLLNYGYTF. The CDR3 DNA sequence: TGTGCCAGCAGCCGCTTTACCACCAAGGGCCGCTTGCTTCTTAACTATGGCTACACCTTC.

The count of this clonotype is one. The V call is TRBV18, the J call TRBJ1-2; tentatively, D is TRBD1 (5 bases). CDR3 length equals 15 residues. Between the trimmed V and J ends, which lost 0 bases and 2 bases, there was a span of 10 bases. Germline loops: CDR1 KGHSH, CDR2 LQKENI. The CDR3 loop is CASSPPERQNYGYTF. The CDR3 nucleotides are TGTGCCAGCTCACCACCTGAGCGACAGAACTATGGCTACACCTTC.

The DNA for the CDR3 is TGCGCCAGCAGCCAAGATAGAGGCAGCAGCCTCTACGAGCAGTACTTC. Translated, it gives CASSQDRGSSLYEQYF. The genes are TRBV4-1 and TRBJ2-7; D gene uncertain. Germline V gene data show CDR1 as MGHRA and CDR2 as YSYEKL. The CDR3 length is 16 residues. V lost 0 bases to trimming and J lost 3 bases, with 15 bases between them.

With respect to this clonotype: A read error is likely, as this CDR3 ends without the conserved phenylalanine or tryptophan. The DNA is omitted, as the CDR3 cannot be located on it reliably, and the CDR3 follows TCRdb's listing. The chain carries TRBV6-1 and TRBJ1-2; the table's D call, TRBD1, has no DNA check behind it. The germline gives CDR1 MNHNS, CDR2 SASEGT. The CDR3 sequence runs 15 residues, both termini included. The CDR3 sequence is CASRGQGAGNYGHTV.

The chain has TRBV20-1 and TRBJ2-7, with a tentative D call TRBD2 (6 bases). CDR3 length: 13 amino acids. From germline, CDR1 is DFQATT and CDR2 SNEGSKA (reference sequence). The ends were cut back, 1 base at V and 5 bases at J, with 12 bases in the middle. CDR3 coding DNA: TGCAGTGCTAGAGTAACAGGAGGGAACGAGCAGTACTTC. It codes for CSARVTGGNEQYF.

This chain uses TRBV20-1 with TRBJ1-2; D gene ambiguous. V lost 0 bases, J lost 2 bases, and 10 bases lay in between. Looked up from germline, CDR1 is DFQATT and CDR2 is SNEGSKA (reference sequence). This CDR3 is built from 14 residues. CDR3 region: CSARDNFGNYGYTF. The CDR3 DNA reads as TGCAGTGCTAGAGATAATTTTGGCAACTATGGCTACACCTTC.

This clonotype was observed once. One junction end does not reproduce the germline sequence, and a read error may be involved. The rearrangement joins TRBV29-1 to TRBJ2-5; perhaps TRBD2 as D (7 bases). The J call may be incorrect, as the DNA end agrees better with TRBJ2-7. Germline V gives CDR1 SQVTM, CDR2 ANQGSEA. The CDR3 runs 12 residues. CDR3 region: CIVDVGGGEQYF. For the CDR3, the DNA is TGCATCGTTGACGTGGGAGGGGGCGAGCAGTACTTC.

V is TRBV4-1 and J is TRBJ1-4; no definite D call. CDR1 and CDR2 (germline): MGHRA, YSYEKL. The length of the CDR3 is 16 residues. The V and J ends lost 0 bases and 8 bases respectively, with 16 bases between them. CDR3 residues: CASSQETGRYEEKLFF. The CDR3 DNA is TGCGCCAGCAGCCAAGAAACCGGGAGATATGAGGAAAAACTGTTTTTT.

V usage is TRBV4-3 and J usage is TRBJ2-3; TRBD2 agrees at 10 bases. V was clipped by 0 bases and J by 3 bases; unmatched bases: 3. The V gene's germline CDR1 is LGHNA and CDR2 YSLEER. The CDR3 length is 16 residues. The CDR3, as DNA: TGCGCCAGCAGCCAAGATTTACTAGCGGGGACAGATACGCAGTATTTT. The encoded protein is CASSQDLLAGTDTQYF.